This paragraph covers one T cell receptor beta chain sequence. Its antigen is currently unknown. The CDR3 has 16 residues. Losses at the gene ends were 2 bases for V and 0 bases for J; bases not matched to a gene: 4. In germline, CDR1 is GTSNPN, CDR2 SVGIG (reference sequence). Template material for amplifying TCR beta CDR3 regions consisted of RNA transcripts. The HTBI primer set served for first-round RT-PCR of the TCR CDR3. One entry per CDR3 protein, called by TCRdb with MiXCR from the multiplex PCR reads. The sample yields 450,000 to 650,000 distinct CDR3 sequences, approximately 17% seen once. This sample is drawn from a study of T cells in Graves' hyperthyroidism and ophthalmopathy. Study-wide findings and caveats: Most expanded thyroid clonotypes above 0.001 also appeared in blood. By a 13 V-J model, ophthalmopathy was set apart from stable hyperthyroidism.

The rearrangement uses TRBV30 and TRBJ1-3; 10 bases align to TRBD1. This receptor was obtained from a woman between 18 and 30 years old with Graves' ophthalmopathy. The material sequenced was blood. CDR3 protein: CAWSYRTGGSGNTIYF. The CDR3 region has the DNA TGTGCCTGGAGTTATCGGACAGGGGGCTCTGGAAACACCATATATTTT.